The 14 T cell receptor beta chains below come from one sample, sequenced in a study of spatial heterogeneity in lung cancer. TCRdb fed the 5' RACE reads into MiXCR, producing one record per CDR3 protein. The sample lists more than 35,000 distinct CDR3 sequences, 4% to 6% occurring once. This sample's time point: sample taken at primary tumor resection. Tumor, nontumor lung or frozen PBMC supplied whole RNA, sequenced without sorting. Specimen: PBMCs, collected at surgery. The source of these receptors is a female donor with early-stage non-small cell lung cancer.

The DNA for the CDR3 is TGTGCCAGCAGTGAGCAGGGGCCAGAGACCCAGTACTTC. Translated: CASSEQGPETQYF. This chain uses TRBV2 with TRBJ2-5; TRBD1 is a possible D gene (6 bases). The CDR3 has 13 amino acids. Trimming cost V 3 bases and J 4 bases, with 9 bases left between them. The germline gives CDR1 SNHLY, CDR2 FYNNEI.

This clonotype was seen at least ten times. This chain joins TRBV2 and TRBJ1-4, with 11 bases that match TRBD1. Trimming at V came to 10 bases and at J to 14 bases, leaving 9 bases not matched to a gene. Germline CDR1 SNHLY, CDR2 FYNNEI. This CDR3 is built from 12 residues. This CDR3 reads CATTGTGGRLFF. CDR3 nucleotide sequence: TGTGCCACTACCGGGACAGGGGGTCGCCTGTTTTTT.

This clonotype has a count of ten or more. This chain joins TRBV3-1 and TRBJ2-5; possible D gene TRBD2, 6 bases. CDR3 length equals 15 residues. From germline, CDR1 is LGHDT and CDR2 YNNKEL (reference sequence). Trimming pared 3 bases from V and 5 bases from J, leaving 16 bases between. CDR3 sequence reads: CASSHGTSAWETQYF. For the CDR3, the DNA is TGTGCCAGCAGCCACGGGACTTCAGCTTGGGAGACCCAGTACTTC.

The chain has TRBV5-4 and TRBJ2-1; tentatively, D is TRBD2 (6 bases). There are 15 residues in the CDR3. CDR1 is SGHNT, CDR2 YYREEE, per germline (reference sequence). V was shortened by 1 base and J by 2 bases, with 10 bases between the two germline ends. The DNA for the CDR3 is TGTGCCAGCAGCTTGACGACGGGGGCCTACAATGAGCAGTTCTTC. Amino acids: CASSLTTGAYNEQFF. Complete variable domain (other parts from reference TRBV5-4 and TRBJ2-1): ETGVTQSPTHLIKTRGQQVTLRCSSQSGHNTVSWYQQALGQGPQFIFQYYREEENGRGNFPPRFSGLQFPNYSSELNVNALELDDSALYLCASSLTTGAYNEQFFGPGTRLTVL.

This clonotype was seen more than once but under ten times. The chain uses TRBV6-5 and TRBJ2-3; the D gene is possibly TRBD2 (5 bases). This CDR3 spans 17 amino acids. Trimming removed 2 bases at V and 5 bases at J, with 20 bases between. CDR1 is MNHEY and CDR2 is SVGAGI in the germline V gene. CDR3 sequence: CASSYRRAASFQDTQYF. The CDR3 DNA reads TGTGCCAGCAGTTACCGGCGAGCCGCTAGCTTTCAAGATACGCAGTATTTT.

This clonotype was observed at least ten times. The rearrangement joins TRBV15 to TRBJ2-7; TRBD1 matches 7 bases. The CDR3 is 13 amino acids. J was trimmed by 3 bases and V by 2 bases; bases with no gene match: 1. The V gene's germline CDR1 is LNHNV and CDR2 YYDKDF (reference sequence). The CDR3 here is CATSRNRGYEQYF. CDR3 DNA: TGTGCCACCAGCAGAAACAGGGGCTACGAGCAGTACTTC.

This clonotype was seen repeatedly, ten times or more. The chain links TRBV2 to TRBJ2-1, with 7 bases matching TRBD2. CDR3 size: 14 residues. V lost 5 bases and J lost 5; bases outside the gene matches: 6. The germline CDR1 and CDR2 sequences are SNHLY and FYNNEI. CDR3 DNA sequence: TGTGCCAGCAGTCCCGGGACTACCCACAATGAGCAGTTCTTC. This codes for CASSPGTTHNEQFF.

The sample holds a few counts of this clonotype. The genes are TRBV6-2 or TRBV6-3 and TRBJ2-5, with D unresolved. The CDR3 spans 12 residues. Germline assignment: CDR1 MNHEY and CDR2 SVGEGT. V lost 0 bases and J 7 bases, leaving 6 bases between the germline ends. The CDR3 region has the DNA TGTGCCAGCAGTTACTCGACGGGGACCCAGTACTTC. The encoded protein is CASSYSTGTQYF.

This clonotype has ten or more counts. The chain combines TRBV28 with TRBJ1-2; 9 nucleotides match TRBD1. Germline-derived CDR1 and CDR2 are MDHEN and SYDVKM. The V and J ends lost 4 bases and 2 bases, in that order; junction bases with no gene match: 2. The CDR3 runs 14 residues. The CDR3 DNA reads TGTGCCAGCAGTTCGACAGGGGGAAACTATGGCTACACCTTC. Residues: CASSSTGGNYGYTF.

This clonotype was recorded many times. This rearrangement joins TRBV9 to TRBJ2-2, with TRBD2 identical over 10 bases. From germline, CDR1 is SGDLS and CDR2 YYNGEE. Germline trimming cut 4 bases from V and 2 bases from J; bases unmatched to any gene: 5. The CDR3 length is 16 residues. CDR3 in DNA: TGTGCCAGCAGCCTAAGGACTAGCGGAAACACCGGGGAGCTGTTTTTT. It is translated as CASSLRTSGNTGELFF.

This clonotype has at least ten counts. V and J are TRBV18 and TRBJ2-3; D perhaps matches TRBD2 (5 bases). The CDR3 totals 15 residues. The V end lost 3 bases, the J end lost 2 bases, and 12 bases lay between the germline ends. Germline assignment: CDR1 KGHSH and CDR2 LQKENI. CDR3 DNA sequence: TGTGCCAGCTCACCCTCAGCGGCACTCACAGATACGCAGTATTTT. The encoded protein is CASSPSAALTDTQYF.

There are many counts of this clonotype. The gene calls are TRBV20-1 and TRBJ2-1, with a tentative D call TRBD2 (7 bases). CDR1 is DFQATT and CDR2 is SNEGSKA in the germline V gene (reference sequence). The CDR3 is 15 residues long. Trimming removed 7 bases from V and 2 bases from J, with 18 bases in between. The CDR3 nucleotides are TGCAGTGTTCCGGGGGGCAGGGATACCTACAATGAGCAGTTCTTC. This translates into CSVPGGRDTYNEQFF.

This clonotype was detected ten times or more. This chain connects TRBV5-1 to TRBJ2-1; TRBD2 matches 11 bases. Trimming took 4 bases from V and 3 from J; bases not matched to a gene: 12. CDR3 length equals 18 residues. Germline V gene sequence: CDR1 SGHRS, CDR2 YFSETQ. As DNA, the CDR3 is TGCGCCAGCAGCATGGCCCCGACTAGCGGGACTCACTACAATGAGCAGTTCTTC. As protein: CASSMAPTSGTHYNEQFF.

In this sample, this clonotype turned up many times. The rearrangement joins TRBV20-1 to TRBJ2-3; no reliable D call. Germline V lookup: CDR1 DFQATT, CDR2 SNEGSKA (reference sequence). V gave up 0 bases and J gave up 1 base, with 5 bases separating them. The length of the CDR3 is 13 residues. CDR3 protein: CSARDYGTDTQYF. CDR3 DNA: TGCAGTGCTAGAGACTACGGCACAGATACGCAGTATTTT.